Reported below is one TCR beta chain. This clone's antigen is unknown. No much larger clone exists at a distance of one base, and base qualities are not known. These reads were obtained on an Illumina NovaSeq 6000. TCRalpha and TCRbeta cDNA libraries were constructed by 5'RACE with constant-segment primers, with sample barcodes and unique molecular identifiers being introduced. Trizol reagent was used to extract RNA from every sample. Libraries were amplified in two PCR steps, with a second sample barcode and Illumina TruSeq adapters added in the second step. Sequencing of libraries was performed on an Illumina NovaSeq with 2 x 150 bp paired-end reads. The authors' analysis ran thus. With migec v1.2.7, reads were demultiplexed and then collapsed into UMI-guided consensus sequences. Using mixcr v2.1.11, UMI consensuses were aligned to TRA and TRB V and J templates and then assembled into clonotypes. A clonotype was counted as expanded or contracted only when both edgeR and NoisET called the clonotype significant, with the noise models trained on biological replicates. edgeR calls used a false discovery rate-adjusted p below 0.01 and a log2 fold-change threshold of 1. As an exploratory analysis of dynamics, PCA with hierarchical clustering was applied to max-normalized trajectories of the 1000 most abundant clonotypes. Separately sequenced CD4+ and CD8+ repertoires were used to assign a CD4 or CD8 phenotype to each responding clone. The public reads were quality trimmed at Q25 with fastp and then assembled into clones with MiXCR by TCRdb, keeping productive beta chains. Identical CDR3 protein sequences are pooled into one entry, listed with their most common genes and DNA. Clone size and V and J calls follow TCRdb, not the original study. Present in this sample are 310,000 or so distinct CDR3 sequences, about 16% of which were seen just once. The ten largest clonotypes hold roughly a fifth of the sample.

The data originate from a study of T-cell memory formation after mild COVID-19 (TCRdb year 2021). Background on the whole study: TCR sequence clusters from the two donors were found to be largely donor specific. Two young, previously healthy adult volunteers made up the cohort, one male and one female. T-cell clones expanding and contracting after mild COVID-19 in a couple of donors were tracked by longitudinal TCRalpha and TCRbeta repertoire sequencing. General study outcomes and caveats: Clones that contracted from day 15 to 85 showed balanced CD4/CD8 phenotypes, whereas a second wave of clones that expanded from day 15 to 37 leaned towards CD4+. The detection of some responding clones in pre-infection memory suggests that pre-existing cross-reactive memory T cells joined the SARS-CoV-2 response. SARS-CoV-2 specificity of the second-wave clones peaking on day 37 was not confirmed. Only two mild cases were covered by the study, and larger cohorts that include severe cases with pre-infection samples were considered necessary. Contracting CD4+ clones were found mainly in CM and EM memory subsets, while CD8+ clones were enriched in EMRA.

PBMCs were isolated by Ficoll-Paque density gradient centrifugation. The sequenced sample consisted of PBMCs or a T cell subset sorted from them (not recorded which). The receptor's source is a man aged 18 to 30 who had mild COVID-19 (a few samples of this study predate the infection). The sample titles of this study are shuffled in the database, so cell type and time point are left out; the donor was told from shared clones.

The CDR3: CASSDRGGWDQYF. The sequenced DNA: TGTGCCAGCAGCGATCGGGGGGGCTGGGACCAGTACTTC. The V and J segments used are TRBV9 and TRBJ2-5; TRBD2 aligns with 8 central bases. From its cysteine to its phenylalanine, the CDR3 spans 13 amino acids. The only DNA kept is the CDR3, 39 bases in frame from the first base. Per the germline V gene, SGDLS is the CDR1 and YYNGEE is the CDR2. The junction shows trimming of 3 bases on V and 10 bases on J, and the gene matches do not reach 8 bases of it. With the rest looked up from the reference TRBV9 and TRBJ2-5 genes rather than sequenced, the full variable domain is DSGVTQTPKHLITATGQRVTLRCSPRSGDLSVYWYQQSLDQGLQFLIQYYNGEERAKGNILERFSAQQFPDLHSELNLSSLELGDSALYFCASSDRGGWDQYFGPGTRLLVL.